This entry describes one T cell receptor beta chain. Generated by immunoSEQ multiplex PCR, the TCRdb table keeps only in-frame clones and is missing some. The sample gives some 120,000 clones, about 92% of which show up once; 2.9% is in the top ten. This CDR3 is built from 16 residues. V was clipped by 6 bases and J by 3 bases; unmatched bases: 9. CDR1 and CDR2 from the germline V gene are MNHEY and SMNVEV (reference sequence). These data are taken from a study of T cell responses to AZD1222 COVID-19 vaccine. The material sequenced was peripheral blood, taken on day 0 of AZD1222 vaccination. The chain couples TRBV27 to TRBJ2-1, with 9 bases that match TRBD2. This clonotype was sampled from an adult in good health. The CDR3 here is CASSFLSGSDYNEQFF. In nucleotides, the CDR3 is TGTGCCAGCAGCTTCCTTAGCGGGAGTGACTACAATGAGCAGTTCTTC.